This is a list of T cell receptor beta chains from one sample in a study of graft-versus-host responses after intestinal transplantation. The assay was immunoSEQ multiplex PCR, and TCRdb's table has in-frame clones only and misses some. The table has under 20,000 clones, about 33% seen once; the top ten hold about 4%. The starting material was alloreactive CD4+ T cells from a mixed lymphocyte reaction culture, obtained before intestinal transplant. Receptor source: a human patient who received an intestinal transplant. CDR3s include the opening cysteine and the closing phenylalanine or tryptophan. Each record gives: clone size, D gene, J gene, V gene, CDR3 DNA, CDR3 protein. D genes are given only for firm matches. Part of the rows lack a size; the others show once, few, many or a class for expanded clones.

>-|-|TRBJ1-1|TRBV19
TGTGCCAGTAGTATAGATTACAGGGCCGTGAACACTGAAGCTTTCTTT
CASSIDYRAVNTEAFF
>-|TRBD1|TRBJ1-5|TRBV19
TGTGCCAGTAGTACTTTCAGGGGGCGCGGAGGCAATCAGCCCCAGCATTTT
CASSTFRGRGGNQPQHF
>few|TRBD2|TRBJ2-2|TRBV29-1
TGCAGCGTCAAAAATAGACTAGCGGGAGCCGGGGAGCTGTTTTTT
CSVKNRLAGAGELFF
>-|-|TRBJ2-7|TRBV2
TGTGCCAGCAGCACGACCATGCGGGAGCAGTACTTC
CASSTTMREQYF
>-|-|TRBJ2-5|TRBV19
TGTGCCAGTAGGATAACCCACGGGATTCAAGAGACCCAGTACTTC
CASRITHGIQETQYF
>medium-sized|-|TRBJ2-3|TRBV9
TGTGCCAGCAGCGTGAGGTCTAGCACAGATACGCAGTATTTT
CASSVRSSTDTQYF
>-|-|TRBJ1-3|TRBV5-4
TGTGCCAGCAGTCCGGACCCTGGTGGAAACACCATATATTTT
CASSPDPGGNTIYF
>-|-|TRBJ2-1|TRBV29-1
TGCAGCGTTGAATATGCGGGACCAGAGGTCAATGAGCAGTTCTTC
CSVEYAGPEVNEQFF
>-|-|TRBJ2-1|TRBV2
TGTGCCAGCAGTGACCCCAGGGGAAGGTCCTACAATGAGCAGTTCTTC
CASSDPRGRSYNEQFF
>few|-|TRBJ2-3|TRBV11-2
TGTGCCAGCAGCTTCGGGCTTAGCACAGATACGCAGTATTTT
CASSFGLSTDTQYF
>-|-|TRBJ2-7|TRBV5-1
TGCGCCAGCAGCTTGACCCCCAGCTCCTACGAGCAGTACTTC
CASSLTPSSYEQYF
>-|-|TRBJ1-1|TRBV28
TGTGCCAGCAGTTTGGTACCGTCCCGGAACACTGAAGCTTTCTTT
CASSLVPSRNTEAFF
>few|TRBD2|TRBJ2-3|TRBV12-5
TGTGCTAGTGGAAGACTAGCGGGAGGGCCGGGGGATACGCAGTATTTT
CASGRLAGGPGDTQYF
>-|-|TRBJ1-3|TRBV2
TGTGCCAGCAGTGATGGGGGCCTCTTCTCTGGAAACACCATATATTTT
CASSDGGLFSGNTIYF
>few|-|TRBJ2-1|TRBV7-9
TGTGCCAGCGATAGGGAGTTCTTC
CASDREFF
>few|-|TRBJ2-7|TRBV2
TGTGCCAGCAGTTACTCTGGTGACGGAACCTACGAGCAGTACTTC
CASSYSGDGTYEQYF
>few|TRBD2|TRBJ2-7|TRBV5-1
TGCGCCAGCAGCTCCGGGACTAGCGGCTACGAGCAGTACTTC
CASSSGTSGYEQYF
>few|-|TRBJ2-7|TRBV6-5
TGTGCCAGCAGGCGCTTAGGCAGCTCCTACGAGCAGTACTTC
CASRRLGSSYEQYF
>-|-|TRBJ1-1|TRBV10-1
TGCACCAGCGCCAGCACTCCGCTTATGACTGAAGCTTTCTTT
CTSASTPLMTEAFF
>-|-|TRBJ2-7|TRBV6-4
TGTGCCAGCAGTTACTCTACCAAGGGCGAGCAGTACTTC
CASSYSTKGEQYF
>few|TRBD2|TRBJ2-7|TRBV4-1
TGCGCCAGCAGCCAAGGGGACTATCGCTCCTACGAGCAGTACTTC
CASSQGDYRSYEQYF
>once|-|TRBJ1-3|TRBV6-6
TGTGCCAGCAGTTCTGGCAGGACTCCTGGAAACACCATATATTTT
CASSSGRTPGNTIYF
>-|-|TRBJ1-4|TRBV6-6
TGTGCCAGCAGTTGGACTGGCGCAGGTGAAAAACTGTTTTTT
CASSWTGAGEKLFF
>few|-|TRBJ2-7|TRBV30
TGTGCCTGGAGTGTTTCGAGAATCGAGCAGTACTTC
CAWSVSRIEQYF
>few|-|TRBJ1-3|TRBV5-1
TGCGCCAGCAGCACAGGACGGTCCTCTGGAAACACCATATATTTT
CASSTGRSSGNTIYF
>-|TRBD1|TRBJ1-5|TRBV5-5
TGTGCCAGCAGCTTGTGGACAGGGGTCCTGTATAGTGATCAGCCCCAGCATTTT
CASSLWTGVLYSDQPQHF
>few|TRBD1|TRBJ2-3|TRBV6-6
TGTGCCAGCACTCAAACAGGGGGCGGCACAGATACGCAGTATTTT
CASTQTGGGTDTQYF
>-|-|TRBJ1-1|TRBV25-1
TGTGCCAGCAGTGCCCGACGCGGGGGGTACTTAACTGAAGCTTTCTTT
CASSARRGGYLTEAFF
>few|TRBD1|TRBJ1-2|TRBV6-1
TGTGCCAGCAGTCCTCAGGGGGCGGGCTCCTATGGCTACACCTTC
CASSPQGAGSYGYTF
>few|-|TRBJ2-4|TRBV4-1
TGCGCCAGCAGCCAAGGTACTCCAGCCAAAAACATTCAGTACTTC
CASSQGTPAKNIQYF
>medium-sized|-|TRBJ1-2|TRBV6-6
TGTGCCAGCATCTACGGTCTCAGCACTAACTATGGCTACACCTTC
CASIYGLSTNYGYTF
>few|-|TRBJ1-2|TRBV18
TGTGCCAGCTCGCCCGGTGGGAGCTATGGCTACACCTTC
CASSPGGSYGYTF
>-|-|TRBJ1-2|TRBV28
TGTGCCAGCAGCCGACTCTTAGGCCAGGTGTCTAACTATGGCTACACCTTC
CASSRLLGQVSNYGYTF
>-|-|TRBJ2-1|TRBV5-1
TGCGCCAGCAGCTTGGTGTTGTCCCGCGACAATGAGCAGTTCTTC
CASSLVLSRDNEQFF
>few|TRBD2|TRBJ2-3|TRBV28
TGTGCCAGCAGTTTATTAGGGCTAGCGGGGCCCACAGATACGCAGTATTTT
CASSLLGLAGPTDTQYF
>few|-|TRBJ2-1|TRBV18
TGTGCCAGCTCACGTAGGGTCGACAGTTCCTCCTACAATGAGCAGTTCTTC
CASSRRVDSSSYNEQFF
>-|TRBD1|TRBJ1-1|TRBV9
TGTGCCAGCAGCCCACGACTAGGTCGGGACAGGGGTGAGGGGTTGAACACTGAAGCTTTCTTT
CASSPRLGRDRGEGLNTEAFF
>few|-|TRBJ1-2|TRBV7-9
TGTGCCAGCAGCTTATCTTCACAGGGAAAATATGGCTACACCTTC
CASSLSSQGKYGYTF
>medium-sized|-|TRBJ2-2|TRBV10-1
TGCGCCAGCAGTGAGTGGCAAGGGGATACCGGGGAGCTGTTTTTT
CASSEWQGDTGELFF
>-|-|TRBJ1-6|TRBV5-5
TGTGCCAGCAGCTTTTTCACCGGGTCCACCTATAATTCACCCCTCCACTTT
CASSFFTGSTYNSPLHF
>-|-|TRBJ2-5|TRBV7-9
TGTGCCAGCAGCTTATCTTTGAGCCCCCAGGCGGAGACCCAGTACTTC
CASSLSLSPQAETQYF
>-|TRBD1|TRBJ2-2|TRBV6-5
TGTGCCAGCCGTGTGGGACAGGGATTTGGCGGGGAGCTGTTTTTT
CASRVGQGFGGELFF
>-|TRBD1|TRBJ1-1|TRBV30
TGTGCCTGGACGGGACAGGGGATGAACACTGAAGCTTTCTTT
CAWTGQGMNTEAFF
>-|-|TRBJ2-1|TRBV7-3
TGTGCCAGCAGCGCTTACGTCGGACGGGATGGAGAGCAGTTCTTC
CASSAYVGRDGEQFF
>few|TRBD1|TRBJ2-5|TRBV6-9
TGTGCCAGCAGTTACCAGGGACAGGGGGGAGAGACCCAGTACTTC
CASSYQGQGGETQYF
>-|-|TRBJ2-3|TRBV10-1
TGCGCCAGCAGGCGTAGCACAGATACGCAGTATTTT
CASRRSTDTQYF
>few|TRBD2|TRBJ2-3|TRBV7-3
TGTGCCAGCAGCTCATACCCCGGGGGGACTAATCCAGATACGCAGTATTTT
CASSSYPGGTNPDTQYF
>-|-|TRBJ1-1|TRBV6-6
TGTGCCAGCAGTTATTCAAGGGTGGCGAGCACTGAAGCTTTCTTT
CASSYSRVASTEAFF
>-|TRBD2|TRBJ2-7|TRBV5-1
TGCGCCAGCAGCTCCCGGGGAGGGGCCGGCTACGAGCAGTACTTC
CASSSRGGAGYEQYF
>medium-sized|-|TRBJ2-7|TRBV2
TGTGCCAGCAGCCGTTCTCCAACCGGGACGGGTGCCTACGAGCAGTACTTC
CASSRSPTGTGAYEQYF
>-|-|TRBJ2-7|TRBV6-1
TGTGCCACCAGGAGAGCCTACGAGCAGTACTTC
CATRRAYEQYF
>few|TRBD2|TRBJ2-3|TRBV27
TGTGCCAGCAGTTTATTTGCTAGCGGGGGGGCCGGAGATACGCAGTATTTT
CASSLFASGGAGDTQYF
>few|-|TRBJ2-2|TRBV7-2
TGTGCCAGCCTGCTGGCGAACACCGGGGAGCTGTTTTTT
CASLLANTGELFF
>-|-|TRBJ1-2|TRBV9
TGTGCCAGCAGCCTACTAGCTAACTATGGCTACACCTTC
CASSLLANYGYTF
>-|TRBD1|TRBJ1-2|TRBV5-1
TGTGCCAGCAGCCTACCTAACAGGGGTGGGGAAGACGGCTACACCTTC
CASSLPNRGGEDGYTF
>-|TRBD2|TRBJ2-7|TRBV2
TGTGCCATACGACAGACTAGCGGGAGTCTGCGGGAGCAGTACTTC
CAIRQTSGSLREQYF
>-|-|TRBJ1-2|TRBV5-1
TGCGCCAGCAGCGCATCCGCAGTCGAGGGATTAAACTATGGCTACACCTTC
CASSASAVEGLNYGYTF
>medium-sized|TRBD1|TRBJ2-7|TRBV4-1
TGCGCCAGCAGTCGGACAGGAACCGTCTACGAGCAGTACTTC
CASSRTGTVYEQYF
>-|-|TRBJ2-5|TRBV10-1
TGCGCCAGCAGTGAGTCGGCAGGCCAAGAGACCCAGTACTTC
CASSESAGQETQYF